This TCR beta chain was sequenced in a study of cytomegalovirus exposure and HLA in healthy donors. Both 60 Vbeta primers and 13 Jbeta primers went into the PCR. The assay was immunoSEQ multiplex PCR, and TCRdb's table has in-frame clones only and misses some. The data contain 100,000 to 150,000 clones, 82% of them singletons. Germline V CDR1 and CDR2: LGHNA, YSLEER. With 0 bases removed from V and 1 base from J, the gap between germline ends came to 15 bases. The length of the CDR3 is 17 residues. The origin of this receptor is a boy aged 2 to 10 in good health and CMV-seronegative. Sequencing was performed on PBMCs. The gene calls are TRBV4-3 and TRBJ1-2, with D uncertain. The CDR3 region has the DNA TGCGCCAGCAGCCAAGAAAAGAGTCTTACAGTTAACTATGGCTACACCTTC. Translating gives CASSQEKSLTVNYGYTF.